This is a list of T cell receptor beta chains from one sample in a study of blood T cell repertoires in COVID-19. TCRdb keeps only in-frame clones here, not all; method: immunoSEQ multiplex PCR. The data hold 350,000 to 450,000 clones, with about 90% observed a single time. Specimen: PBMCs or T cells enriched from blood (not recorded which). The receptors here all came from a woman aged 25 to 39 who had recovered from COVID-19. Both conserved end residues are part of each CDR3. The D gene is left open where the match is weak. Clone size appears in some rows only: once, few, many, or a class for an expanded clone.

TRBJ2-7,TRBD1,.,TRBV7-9,CASSLARGLDEQYF,TGTGCCAGCAGCTTAGCCAGGGGGCTGGACGAGCAGTACTTC
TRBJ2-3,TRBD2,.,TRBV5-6,CASSLVVTSGDTQYF,TGTGCCAGCAGCTTAGTAGTGACTAGCGGGGATACGCAGTATTTT
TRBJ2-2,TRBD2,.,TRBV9,CASRKSGAITGELFF,TGTGCCAGCAGAAAGAGCGGGGCAATCACCGGGGAGCTGTTTTTT
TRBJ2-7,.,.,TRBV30,CAWSVQVAYEQYF,TGTGCCTGGAGTGTACAGGTCGCCTACGAGCAGTACTTC
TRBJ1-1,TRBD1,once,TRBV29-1,CSVEAGTGEAFF,TGCAGCGTTGAAGCCGGGACAGGTGAAGCTTTCTTT
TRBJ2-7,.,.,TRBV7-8,CASSLPGNEQYF,TGTGCCAGCAGCTTGCCAGGGAACGAGCAGTACTTC
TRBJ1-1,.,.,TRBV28,CASSSVAGTEAFF,TGTGCCAGCAGTTCTGTTGCGGGGACTGAAGCTTTCTTT
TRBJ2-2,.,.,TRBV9,CASSARTPNTGELFF,TGTGCCAGCAGCGCCCGGACACCGAACACCGGGGAGCTGTTTTTT
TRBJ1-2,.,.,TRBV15,CATSRLKEDRSSLLGYTF,TGTGCCACCAGCAGACTAAAAGAAGATAGGAGCTCTCTTCTAGGCTACACCTTC
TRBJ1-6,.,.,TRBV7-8,CASSLPGTAGNSPLHF,TGTGCCAGCAGCTTACCGGGGACCGCGGGGAATTCACCCCTCCACTTT
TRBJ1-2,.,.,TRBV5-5,CASSLTDGYTF,TGTGCCAGCAGCTTGACAGATGGCTACACCTTC
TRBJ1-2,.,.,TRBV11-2,CASSSGQNYGYTF,TGTGCCAGCAGCTCCGGACAGAACTATGGCTACACCTTC
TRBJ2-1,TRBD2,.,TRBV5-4,CASKSGGAYEQFF,TGTGCCAGCAAGAGCGGGGGGGCCTATGAGCAGTTCTTC
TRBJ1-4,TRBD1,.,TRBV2,CASSVDRPREKLFF,TGTGCCAGCAGTGTGGACAGGCCTAGGGAAAAACTGTTTTTT
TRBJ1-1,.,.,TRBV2,CASIGLRTEAFF,TGTGCCAGCATTGGGTTGCGGACTGAAGCTTTCTTT
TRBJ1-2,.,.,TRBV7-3,CASSLNGPGDYGYTF,TGTGCCAGCAGCTTAAACGGGCCAGGGGACTATGGCTACACCTTC
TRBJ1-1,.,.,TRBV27,CASSFLGQNTEAFF,TGTGCCAGCAGTTTCTTAGGACAGAACACTGAAGCTTTCTTT